The T cell receptor beta chain described here comes from a study of blood T cell repertoires in COVID-19. Study-level background: Sites in the United States, Italy and Spain provided acute and convalescent COVID-19 samples.

V was cut by 0 bases and J by 0 bases, with 9 bases left in between. This CDR3 is built from 16 residues. Germline CDR1 and CDR2: MNHNY and SVGAGI (reference sequence). Clones were sequenced by immunoSEQ multiplex PCR, and TCRdb holds only the in-frame ones, with some missing. This table holds around 130,000 clones, about 74% found once. The receptor's source is a human donor in a cohort sampled during active COVID-19. V gene TRBV6-6 combines with J gene TRBJ1-5; D is unclear. The sequencing sample was made of peripheral blood. CDR3 loop: CASSYSPGVSNQPQHF. CDR3 DNA: TGTGCCAGCAGTTACTCGCCCGGGGTTAGCAATCAGCCCCAGCATTTT.